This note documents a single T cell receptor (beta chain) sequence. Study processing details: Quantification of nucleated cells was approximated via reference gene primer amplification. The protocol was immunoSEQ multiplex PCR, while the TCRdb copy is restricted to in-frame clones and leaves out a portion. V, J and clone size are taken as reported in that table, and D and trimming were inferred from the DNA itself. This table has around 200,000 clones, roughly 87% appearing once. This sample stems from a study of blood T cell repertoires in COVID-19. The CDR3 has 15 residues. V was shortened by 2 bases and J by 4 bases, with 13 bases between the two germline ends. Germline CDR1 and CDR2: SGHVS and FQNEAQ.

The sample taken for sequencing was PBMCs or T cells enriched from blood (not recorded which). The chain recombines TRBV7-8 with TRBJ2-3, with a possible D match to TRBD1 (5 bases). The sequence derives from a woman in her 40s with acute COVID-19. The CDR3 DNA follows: TGTGCCAGCAGCTTAAGCGATAGCAGGGCAGATACGCAGTATTTT. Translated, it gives CASSLSDSRADTQYF.